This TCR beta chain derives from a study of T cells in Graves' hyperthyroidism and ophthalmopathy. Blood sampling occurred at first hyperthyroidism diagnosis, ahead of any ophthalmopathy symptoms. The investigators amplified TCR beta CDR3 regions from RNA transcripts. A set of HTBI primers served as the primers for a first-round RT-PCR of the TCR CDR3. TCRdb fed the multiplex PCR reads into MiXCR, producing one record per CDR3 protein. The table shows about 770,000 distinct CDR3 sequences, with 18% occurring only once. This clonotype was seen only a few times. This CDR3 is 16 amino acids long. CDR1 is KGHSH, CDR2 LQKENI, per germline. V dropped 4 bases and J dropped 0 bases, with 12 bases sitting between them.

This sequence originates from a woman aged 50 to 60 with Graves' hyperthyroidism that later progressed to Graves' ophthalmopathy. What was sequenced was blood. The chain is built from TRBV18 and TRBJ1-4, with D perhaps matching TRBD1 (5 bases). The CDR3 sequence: CASSRRDSATNEKLFF. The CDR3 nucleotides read TGTGCCAGCTCACGCCGGGACTCCGCAACTAATGAAAAACTGTTTTTT.